A selection of T cell receptor beta chains follows, all from one sample in a study of T-cell memory formation after mild COVID-19. TCRdb ran MiXCR on the 5' RACE reads and lists one entry per CDR3 protein. There are 250,000 to 350,000 distinct CDR3 sequences in the sample; around a sixth occur only once, and more than 20% lies in the top ten. Sequenced sample: PBMCs or a T cell subset sorted from them (not recorded which). The receptors come from a man aged 18 to 30 who had mild COVID-19 (a few samples of this study predate the infection). Cell type and time point are not known. Each CDR3 is given without its conserved first and last residue. A D gene is named only where the DNA matches it firmly.

v_call: TRBV7-2
cdr3_length: 13
d_call: TRBD1
cdr3_aa: ASSRAGQWNEKLF

v_call: TRBV20-1
cdr3_length: 11
d_call: .
cdr3_aa: SAKEDMNTEAF

v_call: TRBV7-2
cdr3_length: 12
d_call: .
cdr3_aa: ASSVGDHTDTQY

v_call: TRBV5-1
cdr3_length: 14
d_call: TRBD1
cdr3_aa: ASSDPRTGQRNEQF

v_call: TRBV4-2
cdr3_length: 11
d_call: .
cdr3_aa: ASSQVSAGELF

v_call: TRBV7-3
cdr3_length: 16
d_call: TRBD2
cdr3_aa: ASSLIPPRGGSTDTQY

v_call: TRBV5-1
cdr3_length: 12
d_call: TRBD1
cdr3_aa: ASSLGGDLTEAF

v_call: TRBV20-1
cdr3_length: 11
d_call: TRBD1
cdr3_aa: SASRTGNYEQY

v_call: TRBV5-1
cdr3_length: 14
d_call: .
cdr3_aa: ASSRGSGLPTDTQY

v_call: TRBV10-1
cdr3_length: 9
d_call: .
cdr3_aa: ASSEQRTMF

v_call: TRBV7-2
cdr3_length: 12
d_call: .
cdr3_aa: ASTRGGAADTQY

v_call: TRBV4-3
cdr3_length: 12
d_call: TRBD1
cdr3_aa: ASSQEDRVDEQY

v_call: TRBV7-2
cdr3_length: 12
d_call: .
cdr3_aa: ASSLSGAGYTIY

v_call: TRBV6-5
cdr3_length: 14
d_call: .
cdr3_aa: ASRRGASGWGETQY

v_call: TRBV15
cdr3_length: 12
d_call: .
cdr3_aa: ATSREQGGYEQY

v_call: TRBV12-3/TRBV12-4
cdr3_length: 12
d_call: .
cdr3_aa: ASSGRRGQETQY

v_call: TRBV7-8
cdr3_length: 13
d_call: TRBD2
cdr3_aa: ASSSRGRGDDTQY

v_call: TRBV12-3/TRBV12-4
cdr3_length: 14
d_call: TRBD2
cdr3_aa: ASSGAPGLGADTQY

v_call: TRBV12-3/TRBV12-4
cdr3_length: 13
d_call: .
cdr3_aa: ASSPSPGQTDSQY

v_call: TRBV6-2/TRBV6-3
cdr3_length: 12
d_call: .
cdr3_aa: ASSSRGSIYGYT

v_call: TRBV5-1
cdr3_length: 12
d_call: TRBD2
cdr3_aa: ASSLELAADTQY

v_call: TRBV5-1
cdr3_length: 12
d_call: .
cdr3_aa: ASSTFSSNEKLF

v_call: TRBV4-1
cdr3_length: 13
d_call: .
cdr3_aa: ASSQILSGANVLT

v_call: TRBV20-1
cdr3_length: 11
d_call: TRBD2
cdr3_aa: STPKAGVNEQF

v_call: TRBV9
cdr3_length: 12
d_call: .
cdr3_aa: ASSVAGQNYGYT

v_call: TRBV19
cdr3_length: 8
d_call: .
cdr3_aa: ASRAGEAF

v_call: TRBV12-3/TRBV12-4
cdr3_length: 11
d_call: TRBD1
cdr3_aa: ASSLQQGNEQF

v_call: TRBV24-1
cdr3_length: 12
d_call: TRBD2
cdr3_aa: ATALSGDTDTQY

v_call: TRBV6-2/TRBV6-3
cdr3_length: 10
d_call: .
cdr3_aa: ARKRHLNEQF

v_call: TRBV6-4
cdr3_length: 11
d_call: .
cdr3_aa: ASRMTSTDTQY

v_call: TRBV2
cdr3_length: 16
d_call: TRBD2
cdr3_aa: ASSEIITSGGAYNEQF

v_call: TRBV7-2
cdr3_length: 11
d_call: .
cdr3_aa: ASSLVAGEPQH

v_call: TRBV27
cdr3_length: 15
d_call: .
cdr3_aa: ASSLFPRGMANYGYT

v_call: TRBV5-1
cdr3_length: 12
d_call: .
cdr3_aa: ASSLVSGQETQY

v_call: TRBV9
cdr3_length: 13
d_call: .
cdr3_aa: ASSVFNRYDTEAF

v_call: TRBV20-1
cdr3_length: 11
d_call: .
cdr3_aa: SARKTGLAPLH

v_call: TRBV28
cdr3_length: 13
d_call: TRBD1
cdr3_aa: ASRLHGTGDSPLH

v_call: TRBV3-1
cdr3_length: 19
d_call: .
cdr3_aa: ASSPTPGTTRRSTNTGELF

v_call: TRBV5-5
cdr3_length: 12
d_call: TRBD1
cdr3_aa: ASSQQGWDNEQF

v_call: TRBV12-3/TRBV12-4
cdr3_length: 13
d_call: TRBD1
cdr3_aa: ASSLRDRGPETQY

v_call: TRBV29-1
cdr3_length: 11
d_call: .
cdr3_aa: SVSTGLNEKLF

v_call: TRBV7-2
cdr3_length: 14
d_call: TRBD1
cdr3_aa: ASSYTTGVRATEAF

v_call: TRBV7-8
cdr3_length: 12
d_call: .
cdr3_aa: ASSHGQSTDTQY